The following is a TCR beta chain sequence with its context. CDR1 and CDR2 (germline): SGHDT, YYEEEE. V lost 6 bases and J lost 2, with 12 bases in between. This CDR3 is built from 13 residues. The data belong to a study of blood T cell repertoires in COVID-19. Repertoires were generated with immunoSEQ multiplex PCR, while TCRdb's copy carries only in-frame clones and drops some. The data contain 140,000 to 150,000 clones, 80% of them singletons. The chain combines TRBV5-6 with TRBJ2-7, with D perhaps matching TRBD1 (5 bases). The specimen sequenced was peripheral blood. This sequence was found in a man in his sixties or seventies who had recovered from COVID-19. CDR3 coding DNA: TGTGCCAGCAACACCGACAGCACCTACGAGCAGTACTTC. Amino acids: CASNTDSTYEQYF.